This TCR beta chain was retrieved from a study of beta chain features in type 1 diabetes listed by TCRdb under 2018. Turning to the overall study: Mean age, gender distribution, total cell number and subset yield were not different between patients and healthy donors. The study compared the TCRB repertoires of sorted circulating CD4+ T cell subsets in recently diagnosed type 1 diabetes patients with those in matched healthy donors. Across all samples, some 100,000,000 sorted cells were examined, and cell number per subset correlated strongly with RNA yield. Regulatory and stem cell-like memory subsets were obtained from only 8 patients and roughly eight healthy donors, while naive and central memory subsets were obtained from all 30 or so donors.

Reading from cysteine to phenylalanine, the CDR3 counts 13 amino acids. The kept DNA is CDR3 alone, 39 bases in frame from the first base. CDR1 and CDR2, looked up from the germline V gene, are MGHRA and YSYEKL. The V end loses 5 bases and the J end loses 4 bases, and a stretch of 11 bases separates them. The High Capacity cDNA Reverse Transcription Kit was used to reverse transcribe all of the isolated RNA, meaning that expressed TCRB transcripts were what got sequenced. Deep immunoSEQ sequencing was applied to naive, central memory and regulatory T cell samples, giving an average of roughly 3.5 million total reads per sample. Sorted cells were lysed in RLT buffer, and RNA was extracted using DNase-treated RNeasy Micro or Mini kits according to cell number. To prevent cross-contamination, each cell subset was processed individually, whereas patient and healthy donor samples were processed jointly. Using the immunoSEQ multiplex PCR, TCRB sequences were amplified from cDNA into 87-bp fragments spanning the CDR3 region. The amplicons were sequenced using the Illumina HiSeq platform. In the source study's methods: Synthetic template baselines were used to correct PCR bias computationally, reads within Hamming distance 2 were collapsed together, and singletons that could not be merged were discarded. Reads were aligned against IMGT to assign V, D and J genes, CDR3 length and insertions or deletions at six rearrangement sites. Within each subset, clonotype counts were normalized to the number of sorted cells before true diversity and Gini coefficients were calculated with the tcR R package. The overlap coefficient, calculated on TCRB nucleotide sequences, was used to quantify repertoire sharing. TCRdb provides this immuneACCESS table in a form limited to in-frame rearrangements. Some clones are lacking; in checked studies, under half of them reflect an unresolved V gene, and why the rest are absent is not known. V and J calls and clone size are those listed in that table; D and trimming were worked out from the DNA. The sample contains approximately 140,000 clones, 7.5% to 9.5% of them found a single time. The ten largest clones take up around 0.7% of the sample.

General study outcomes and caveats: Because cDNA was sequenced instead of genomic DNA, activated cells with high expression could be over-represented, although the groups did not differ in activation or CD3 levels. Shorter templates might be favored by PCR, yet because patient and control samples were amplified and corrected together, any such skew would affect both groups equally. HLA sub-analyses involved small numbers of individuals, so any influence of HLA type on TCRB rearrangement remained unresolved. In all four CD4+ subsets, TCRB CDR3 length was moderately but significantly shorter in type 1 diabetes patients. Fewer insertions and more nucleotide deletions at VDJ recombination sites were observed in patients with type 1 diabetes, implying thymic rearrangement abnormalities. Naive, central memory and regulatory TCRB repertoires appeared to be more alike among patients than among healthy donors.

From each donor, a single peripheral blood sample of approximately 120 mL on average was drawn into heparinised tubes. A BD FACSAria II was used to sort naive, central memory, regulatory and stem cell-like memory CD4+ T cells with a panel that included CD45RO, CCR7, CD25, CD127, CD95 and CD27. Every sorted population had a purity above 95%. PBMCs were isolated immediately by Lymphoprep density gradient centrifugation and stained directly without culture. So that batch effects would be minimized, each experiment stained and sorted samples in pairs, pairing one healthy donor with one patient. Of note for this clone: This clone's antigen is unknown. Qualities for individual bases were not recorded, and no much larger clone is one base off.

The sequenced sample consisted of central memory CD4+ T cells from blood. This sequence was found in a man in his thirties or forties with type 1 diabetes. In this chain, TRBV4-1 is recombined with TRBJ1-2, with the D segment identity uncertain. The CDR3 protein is CASSKRESYGYTF. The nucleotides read TGCGCCAGCAGCAAAAGAGAGAGCTATGGCTACACCTTC.